What follows are 16 T cell receptor beta chains derived from one specimen sequenced in a study of OX40 agonist ivuxolimab in advanced cancers. Sequencing was performed with immunoSEQ multiplex PCR; in TCRdb, only in-frame clones are kept and a portion is missing. The sample lists about 77,000 clones, less than 95% occurring once. The material was CD4+ or CD8+ T cells sorted from blood, obtained in a trial of the OX40 agonist ivuxolimab. The receptor set was obtained from an adult with an advanced solid tumor such as melanoma, head and neck, liver or kidney cancer.

The CDR3 DNA follows: TGTGCCACCAGCAGAGATAAGTCCTACGAGCAGTACTTC. Amino acids: CATSRDKSYEQYF. The chain is built from TRBV15 and TRBJ2-7; the D is unclear. Germline V lookup: CDR1 LNHNV, CDR2 YYDKDF (reference sequence). The CDR3 is 13 residues long. Trimming shortened V by 0 bases and J by 1 base, and 4 bases separated the two germline ends.

The J gene is TRBJ1-1, the V gene TRBV7-2; D is uncertain. Between the trimmed V and J ends, which lost 5 bases and 0 bases, there was a span of 7 bases. Germline CDR1 SGHTA, CDR2 FQGNSA. The CDR3 is made up of 13 amino acids. CDR3 coding DNA: TGTGCCAGCAGCCTCGAGATGAACACTGAAGCTTTCTTT. It translates to CASSLEMNTEAFF.

The chain joins TRBV5-4 to TRBJ1-4, with 10 bases that match TRBD1. Trimming took 4 bases from V and 8 from J; bases not matched to a gene: 11. CDR1 and CDR2 from the germline V gene are SGHNT and YYREEE (reference sequence). This CDR3 spans 16 amino acids. In DNA, the CDR3 is TGTGCCAGCAGCCCGGGGACAGGGGAAAGGTTGGAAAAACTGTTTTTT. This translates into CASSPGTGERLEKLFF.

This clone was recorded once. This rearrangement joins TRBV1 to TRBJ2-3; the table gives TRBD2 as D, unverified against the DNA. TRBV1 is recorded as a pseudogene. This CDR3 has 15 residues. The CDR3 DNA follows: TGCACCAGCAGCCAGGAGCGGGAGAAGGGAGATACGCAGTATTTT. It codes for CTSSQEREKGDTQYF.

This clone was counted once. This sequence joins TRBV10-3 and TRBJ1-2; 9 nucleotides line up with TRBD1. V shed 3 bases, J shed 8 bases, and the junction held 7 bases outside the gene matches. The CDR3 runs 14 residues. Germline-derived CDR1 and CDR2 are ENHRY and SYGVKD. The CDR3 loop reads CAISDLRTGEGYTF. The CDR3 nucleotides read TGTGCCATCAGTGACCTAAGGACAGGGGAAGGCTACACCTTC.

V gene TRBV4-2 combines with J gene TRBJ1-4, with 9 bases that match TRBD1. The V gene's germline CDR1 is LGHNA and CDR2 YNFKEQ. This CDR3 contains 17 residues. The V gene end was trimmed by 0 bases and the J gene end by 8 bases; junction bases not matched to a gene: 10. The CDR3 region is CASSQDPDRGLGEKLFF. The CDR3, as DNA: TGTGCCAGCAGCCAAGATCCAGACAGGGGGTTGGGAGAAAAACTGTTTTTT.

This chain uses TRBV14 with TRBJ2-2; 7 positions match TRBD2. CDR1 is SGHDN and CDR2 is FVKESK in the germline V gene. Trimming cost V 2 bases and J 5 bases; bases outside gene matches: 11. There are 17 residues in the CDR3. CDR3 bases: TGTGCCAGCAGCCAACGACTAGCTCAAAGGGGTACCGGGGAGCTGTTTTTT. It yields the protein CASSQRLAQRGTGELFF.

The chain recombines TRBV11-3 with TRBJ2-1; 8 nucleotides agree with TRBD2. The germline V gene encodes CDR1 SGHNT and CDR2 YENEEA. CDR3 length: 16 residues. The junction had 12 bases not matched to a gene; V was cut back by 5 bases and J by 6 bases. The CDR3 nucleotides are TGTGCCAGCAGCGTCCTAGGCGCGGGAGGCGGCAATGAGCAGTTCTTC. It codes for CASSVLGAGGGNEQFF.

This chain joins TRBV18 and TRBJ2-7; the match to TRBD2 covers 10 bases. The germline gives CDR1 KGHSH, CDR2 LQKENI. Trimming removed 3 bases from V and 7 bases from J; junction bases left unmatched: 12. The CDR3 extends over 16 amino acids. The CDR3 sequence is CASSPPGLAGEEEQYF. The CDR3 DNA is TGTGCCAGCTCACCGCCTGGGCTAGCGGGAGAAGAAGAGCAGTACTTC.

This chain links TRBV11-2 with TRBJ2-7; tentatively, D is TRBD1 or TRBD2 (5 bases each). This CDR3 is built from 14 residues. Trimming stripped 3 bases from V and 5 bases from J, with 14 bases between. Germline V gives CDR1 SGHAT, CDR2 FQNNGV. In DNA form, the CDR3 reads TGTGCCAGCAGCTTTTCTGGGACGGGCGACGAGCAGTACTTC. This translates into CASSFSGTGDEQYF.

This chain links TRBV4-2 with TRBJ2-1, with 9 bases identical to TRBD2. Trimming cost V 3 bases and J 7 bases; bases outside gene matches: 1. CDR3 length equals 13 residues. The germline gives CDR1 LGHNA, CDR2 YNFKEQ. DNA of the CDR3: TGTGCCAGCAGCCATAGCGGGAGAAATGAGCAGTTCTTC. This encodes CASSHSGRNEQFF.

This chain joins TRBV7-2 and TRBJ1-5; 8 nucleotides line up with TRBD1. Trimming took 5 bases from V and 6 from J; bases not matched to a gene: 6. This CDR3 is built from 14 residues. CDR1 and CDR2 from the germline V gene are SGHTA and FQGNSA. CDR3: CASSPDRVGQPQHF. CDR3 coding DNA: TGTGCCAGCAGCCCGGACAGGGTGGGTCAGCCCCAGCATTTT.

This rearrangement joins TRBV5-1 to TRBJ1-2; D gene unclear. V was clipped by 3 bases and J by 3 bases, with 9 bases between them. Germline-derived CDR1 and CDR2 are SGHRS and YFSETQ. This CDR3 comprises 13 residues. For the CDR3, the DNA is TGCGCCAGCAGCTCAGACGGTGACTATGGCTACACCTTC. Residues: CASSSDGDYGYTF.

V and J are TRBV5-1 and TRBJ2-1; the match to TRBD2 covers 7 bases. The V segment lost 4 bases and the J segment 0 bases; nucleotides outside the gene matches: 10. The CDR3 consists of 17 residues. Germline CDR1 reads SGHRS; CDR2 reads YFSETQ. CDR3 region: CASSMGGSRVSYNEQFF. In DNA form, the CDR3 reads TGCGCCAGCAGCATGGGCGGGAGTAGAGTCTCCTACAATGAGCAGTTCTTC.

This clone was observed once. The rearrangement joins TRBV12-1 to TRBJ1-1. TRBV12-1 is a known pseudogene. The CDR3 totals 18 residues. CDR3 nucleotides: TGTGCCAGCACCTATCGACCTACCATTTACCTTTTGAACACTGAAGCTTTCTTT. The encoded protein is CASTYRPTIYLLNTEAFF.

The chain carries TRBV28 and TRBJ1-2; no clear D. The CDR3 is 12 residues long. Trimming took 6 bases from V and 3 from J, leaving 8 bases between them. CDR1 and CDR2 from the germline V gene are MDHEN and SYDVKM. In nucleotides, the CDR3 is TGTGCCAGCAGCGAGACACACTATGGCTACACCTTC. Translating it yields CASSETHYGYTF.